The 10 T cell receptor beta chains given below trace back to one sample, sequenced in a study of T cell responses to AZD1222 COVID-19 vaccine. Assay used: immunoSEQ multiplex PCR; TCRdb lists only in-frame clones, some missing. The sample includes roughly 150,000 clones, over 80% of them seen just once. The specimen was peripheral blood, collected 28 days after the second AZD1222 dose. All receptors come from an adult who received the AZD1222 COVID-19 vaccine.

Details on this clone: The sample has other DNA sequences that encode this CDR3 too. The rearrangement links TRBV5-1 to TRBJ1-1, with TRBD1 as a possible D gene (5 bases). Trimming stripped 0 bases from V and 3 bases from J, with 6 bases between. Germline CDR1 is SGHRS and CDR2 is YFSETQ. This CDR3 has 13 residues. The DNA for the CDR3 is TGCGCCAGCAGCTTGGTGGGGGACACTGAAGCTTTCTTT. This translates into CASSLVGDTEAFF.

V is TRBV28 and J is TRBJ2-5, with 7 nucleotides matching TRBD2. J was trimmed by 4 bases and V by 4 bases; bases with no gene match: 3. Germline V lookup: CDR1 MDHEN, CDR2 SYDVKM. CDR3 length: 13 residues. The CDR3 DNA reads TGTGCCAGCAGTTCTGGCGGGAGAGAGACCCAGTACTTC. Residues: CASSSGGRETQYF.

This clone was recorded only once. The J gene is TRBJ2-7, the V gene TRBV9; either TRBD1 or TRBD2 may supply D (5 bases each). This CDR3 spans 14 amino acids. Germline CDR1 and CDR2: SGDLS and YYNGEE. Trimming took 4 bases from V and 2 from J, leaving 13 bases between them. CDR3 region: CASSSRDGPYEQYF. The CDR3 DNA follows: TGTGCCAGCAGCTCCAGGGACGGACCCTACGAGCAGTACTTC.

This rearrangement joins TRBV2 to TRBJ2-2; D remains unclear. Trimming shortened V by 6 bases and J by 10 bases, and 18 bases separated the two germline ends. This CDR3 is built from 14 residues. The germline gives CDR1 SNHLY, CDR2 FYNNEI. In nucleotides, the CDR3 is TGTGCCAGCAGCGTAGGACCCGAGCGTGCGGAGCTGTTTTTT. It codes for CASSVGPERAELFF. Variable domain in full (rest from reference TRBV2 and TRBJ2-2): EPEVTQTPSHQVTQMGQEVILRCVPISNHLYFYWYRQILGQKVEFLVSFYNNEISEKSEIFDDQFSVERPDGSNFTLKIRSTKLEDSAMYFCASSVGPERAELFFGEGSRLTVL.

The chain employs TRBV6-2 or TRBV6-3 and TRBJ2-1; 9 nucleotides agree with TRBD2. The CDR3 consists of 17 residues. After removal of 1 base from V and 2 bases from J, the junction contained 6 bases not matched to a gene. CDR1 is MNHEY and CDR2 is SVGEGT in the germline V gene. CDR3: CASSYWRGGLPYNEQFF. In nucleotides, the CDR3 is TGTGCCAGCAGTTACTGGCGGGGGGGCCTCCCCTACAATGAGCAGTTCTTC.

The rearrangement joins TRBV7-9 to TRBJ1-6; TRBD1 matches at 8 bases. The CDR3 consists of 16 residues. After removal of 6 bases from V and 2 bases from J, the junction contained 6 bases not matched to a gene. Germline CDR1 reads SEHNR; CDR2 reads FQNEAQ (reference sequence). CDR3 nucleotide sequence: TGTGCCAGCAGGTCTCCAGGGGGCACCTATAATTCACCCCTCCACTTT. Translation gives CASRSPGGTYNSPLHF.

The chain joins TRBV5-1 to TRBJ2-7; TRBD1 or TRBD2 may be the D gene (5 bases each). Trimming left V 0 bases short and J 2 bases short, with 9 bases between. Germline CDR1 SGHRS, CDR2 YFSETQ. This CDR3 spans 14 amino acids. CDR3: CASSLGPGPYEQYF. Written as DNA, the CDR3 is TGCGCCAGCAGCTTGGGGCCGGGGCCCTACGAGCAGTACTTC.

This chain uses TRBV5-1 with TRBJ2-3; tentatively, D is TRBD1 (5 bases). The V gene's germline CDR1 is SGHRS and CDR2 YFSETQ. V was trimmed by 3 bases and J by 0 bases, leaving 8 bases between them. The CDR3 totals 14 residues. The CDR3 region is CASSWGSSTDTQYF. The CDR3 nucleotides are TGCGCCAGCAGCTGGGGCTCTAGCACAGATACGCAGTATTTT.

This chain joins TRBV20-1 and TRBJ2-1; D may be TRBD1 (5 bases). CDR3 size: 14 residues. Germline V CDR1 and CDR2: DFQATT, SNEGSKA (reference sequence). Between the trimmed V and J ends, which lost 5 bases and 4 bases, there was a span of 15 bases. The CDR3 here is CSAGDRKGYNEQFF. The CDR3 nucleotides are TGCAGTGCTGGTGACAGAAAAGGATACAATGAGCAGTTCTTC.

This sequence joins TRBV2 and TRBJ1-2; D not certain. CDR3 size: 13 residues. V lost 2 bases and J lost 0, with 4 bases in between. CDR1 is SNHLY, CDR2 FYNNEI, per germline. This chain's CDR3 is CASSERTNYGYTF. In DNA form, the CDR3 reads TGTGCCAGCAGTGAACGGACTAACTATGGCTACACCTTC.